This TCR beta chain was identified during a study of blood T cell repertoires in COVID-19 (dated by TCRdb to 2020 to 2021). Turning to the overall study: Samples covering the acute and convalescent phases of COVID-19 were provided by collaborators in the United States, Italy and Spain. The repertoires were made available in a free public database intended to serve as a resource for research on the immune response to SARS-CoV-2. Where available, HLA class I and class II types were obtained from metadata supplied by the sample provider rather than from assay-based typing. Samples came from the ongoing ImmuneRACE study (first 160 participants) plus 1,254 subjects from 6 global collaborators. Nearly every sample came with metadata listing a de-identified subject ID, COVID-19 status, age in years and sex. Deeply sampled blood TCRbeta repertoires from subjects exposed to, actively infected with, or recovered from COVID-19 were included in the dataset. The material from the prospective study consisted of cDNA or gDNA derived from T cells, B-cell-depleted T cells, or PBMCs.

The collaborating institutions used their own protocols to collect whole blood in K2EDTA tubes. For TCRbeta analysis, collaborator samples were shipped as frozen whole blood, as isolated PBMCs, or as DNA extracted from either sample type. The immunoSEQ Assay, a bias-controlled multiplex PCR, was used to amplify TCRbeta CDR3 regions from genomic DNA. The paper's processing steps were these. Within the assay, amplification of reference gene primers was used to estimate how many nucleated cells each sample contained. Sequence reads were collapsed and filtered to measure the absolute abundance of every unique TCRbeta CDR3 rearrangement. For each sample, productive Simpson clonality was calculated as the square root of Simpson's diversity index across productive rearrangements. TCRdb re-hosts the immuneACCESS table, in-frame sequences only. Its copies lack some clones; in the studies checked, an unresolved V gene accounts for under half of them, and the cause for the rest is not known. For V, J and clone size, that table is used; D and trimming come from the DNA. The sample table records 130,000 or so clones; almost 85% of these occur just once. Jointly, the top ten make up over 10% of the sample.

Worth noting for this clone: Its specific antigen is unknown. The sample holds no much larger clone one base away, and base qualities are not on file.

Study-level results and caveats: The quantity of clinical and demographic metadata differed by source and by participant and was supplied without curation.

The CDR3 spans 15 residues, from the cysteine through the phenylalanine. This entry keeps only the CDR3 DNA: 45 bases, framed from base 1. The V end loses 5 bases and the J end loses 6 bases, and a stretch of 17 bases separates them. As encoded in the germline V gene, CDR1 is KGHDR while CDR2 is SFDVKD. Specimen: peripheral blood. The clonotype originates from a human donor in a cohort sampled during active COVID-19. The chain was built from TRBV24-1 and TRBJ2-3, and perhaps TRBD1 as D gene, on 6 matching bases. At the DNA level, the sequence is TGTGCCACCAGTGTCGGGTCAGGGGAGACGGATACGCAGTATTTT. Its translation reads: CATSVGSGETDTQYF.